This TCR beta chain derives from a study of T cell responses to AZD1222 COVID-19 vaccine. Clones were sequenced by immunoSEQ multiplex PCR, and TCRdb holds only the in-frame ones, with some missing. Among 120,000 or so clones listed, 86% were seen once. CDR3 length equals 16 residues. In germline, CDR1 is LGHNA, CDR2 YSLEER. The V segment lost 1 base and the J segment 6 bases; nucleotides outside the gene matches: 11. This material consisted of peripheral blood, taken 28 days after the second AZD1222 dose. The receptor comes from an adult who received the AZD1222 COVID-19 vaccine. The chain joins TRBV4-3 to TRBJ2-7, with 8 positions matching TRBD1. The CDR3 loop reads CASSQVKTGGRFEQYF. DNA of the CDR3: TGCGCCAGCAGCCAAGTAAAAACAGGGGGGCGATTCGAGCAGTACTTC.